The present entry profiles one T cell receptor beta chain with its context. One junction end disagrees with the germline gene, perhaps due to a read error. The data were obtained in a study of metastatic and nonmetastatic thyroid tumors. Study information: Malignant thyroid and benign thyroid patients provided blood and tumor or nodule tissue whose repertoires were compared.

Thyroid surgery was performed in patients who had received no treatment beforehand. The CDR3 consists of 17 residues. The germline V gene has CDR1 DFQATT and CDR2 SNEGSKA (reference sequence). Using MiXCR, TCRdb re-called clones from the PCR reads. The data hold approximately 16,000 clones, with around 12% observed a single time. The sequence was collected from a female donor with papillary thyroid cancer or a benign thyroid nodule (not recorded which). Some clones in this sample may be carry-over from other donors' samples. The sequencing input was tumor tissue. This chain joins TRBV20-1 and TRBJ2-2; TRBD2 matches 14 bases. CDR3 region: CSARSEGLAGAPGELLF. The CDR3 DNA sequence: TGCAGTGCTAGATCCGAGGGACTAGCGGGGGCCCCCGGGGAGCTGCTTTTT.